The 21 T cell receptor beta chains below come from one sample, sequenced in a study of T cell changes during pregnancy in multiple sclerosis. The repertoire was sequenced with immunoSEQ multiplex PCR; TCRdb's copy has only in-frame clones and lacks some. This table has approximately 50,000 clones, 91% appearing once. The sequencing used CD8+ T cells from peripheral blood mononuclear cells, collected after pregnancy. The receptors were sampled from a female donor with multiple sclerosis, enrolled in a pregnancy study.

The chain links TRBV11-2 to TRBJ2-7; 10 nucleotides line up with TRBD2. Trimming removed 2 bases from V and 7 bases from J; junction bases left unmatched: 8. The CDR3 has 15 residues. CDR1 SGHAT and CDR2 FQNNGV come from the germline V gene. CDR3 nucleotides: TGTGCCAGCAGCTTACTAGCGGGGGTCCTTGGTGAGCAGTACTTC. Translating it yields CASSLLAGVLGEQYF.

J is TRBJ2-1 and V is TRBV5-1, with D tentatively TRBD2 (5 bases). The CDR3 sequence is 14 residues long. Per the germline V gene, CDR1 is SGHRS and CDR2 is YFSETQ. Trimming took off 0 bases at V and 5 bases at J, with 9 bases between the two ends. CDR3 protein: CASSLGSGNNEQFF. CDR3 DNA: TGCGCCAGCAGCTTGGGTTCGGGGAACAATGAGCAGTTCTTC.

The chain combines TRBV18 with TRBJ1-2; D unclear. The V gene's germline CDR1 is KGHSH and CDR2 LQKENI. Deletions cut 4 bases from V and 2 bases from J, with 29 bases between. This CDR3 region has 20 residues. CDR3 amino acids: CASSLLSGQKIEGRNYGYTF. CDR3 nucleotide sequence: TGTGCCAGCTCACTCCTATCCGGGCAGAAGATTGAGGGTCGGAACTATGGCTACACCTTC.

The chain employs TRBV27 and TRBJ1-1; 9 bases line up with TRBD1. CDR1 and CDR2 from the germline V gene are MNHEY and SMNVEV (reference sequence). The CDR3 is 17 residues long. J lost 1 base, V lost 2 bases, and 8 bases had no gene match. DNA for the CDR3: TGTGCCAGCAGTTTAGGGACAGGGCATTCCCGGAACACTGAAGCTTTCTTT. Its translation: CASSLGTGHSRNTEAFF.

The gene calls are TRBV7-8 and TRBJ2-7; D is perhaps TRBD2 (7 bases). The V gene's germline CDR1 is SGHVS and CDR2 FQNEAQ. Deletions cut 5 bases from V and 2 bases from J, with 16 bases between. There are 15 residues in the CDR3. In DNA form, the CDR3 reads TGTGCCAGCAGCGGGGGGGGCATTTTCCCCTACGAGCAGTACTTC. It specifies CASSGGGIFPYEQYF.

The chain employs TRBV19 and TRBJ1-5, with D hard to call. The CDR3 length is 14 residues. Germline assignment: CDR1 LNHDA and CDR2 SQIVND (reference sequence). The germline V and J ends were trimmed by 6 bases and 0 bases, with 9 bases remaining between them. The CDR3 protein is CASSFGVSNQPQHF. The CDR3 DNA reads as TGTGCCAGTAGCTTCGGGGTTAGCAATCAGCCCCAGCATTTT.

This chain uses TRBV6-5 with TRBJ1-5; 7 bases align to TRBD1. CDR1 is MNHEY, CDR2 SVGAGI, per germline. Trimming took 6 bases from V and 6 from J; bases not matched to a gene: 11. This CDR3 has 15 residues. DNA of the CDR3: TGTGCCAGCAGCGAGGGCAGGGGGTATCGTCAGCCCCAGCATTTT. Its protein product is CASSEGRGYRQPQHF.

The chain is built from TRBV18 and TRBJ1-1; TRBD1 might be the D (6 bases). CDR3 length equals 15 residues. The V gene's germline CDR1 is KGHSH and CDR2 LQKENI. V was trimmed by 2 bases and J by 5 bases, leaving 15 bases between them. CDR3: CASSPSRGGATEAFF. The CDR3, as DNA: TGTGCCAGCTCACCAAGTAGGGGGGGGGCGACTGAAGCTTTCTTT. Combining the CDR3 with reference TRBV18 and TRBJ1-1 gives the whole variable domain NAGVMQNPRHLVRRRGQEARLRCSPMKGHSHVYWYRQLPEEGLKFMVYLQKENIIDESGMPKERFSAEFPKEGPSILRIQQVVRGDSAAYFCASSPSRGGATEAFFGQGTRLTVV.

This clone appeared once. The chain has TRBV6-5 and TRBJ1-5; D not resolved. The V end was cut by 0 bases, the J end by 7 bases, with 10 bases between. This CDR3 is 14 amino acids long. Germline V gene sequence: CDR1 MNHEY, CDR2 SVGAGI. The CDR3 nucleotides are TGTGCCAGCAGTTACTCGAGGGTTGACCAGCCCCAGCATTTT. Translated: CASSYSRVDQPQHF.

This chain uses TRBV6-5 with TRBJ1-1; D gene uncertain. This CDR3 contains 13 residues. Trimming shortened V by 5 bases and J by 6 bases, and 13 bases separated the two germline ends. Per the germline V gene, CDR1 is MNHEY and CDR2 is SVGAGI. In nucleotides, the CDR3 is TGTGCCAGCAGTGCCGGGAATCTAGCTGAAGCTTTCTTT. It encodes CASSAGNLAEAFF.

V usage is TRBV13 and J usage is TRBJ2-3; TRBD2 is a possible D gene (5 bases). This CDR3 comprises 13 residues. Germline CDR1 and CDR2: PRHDT and FYEKMQ (reference sequence). V was clipped by 3 bases and J by 5 bases, with 9 bases between them. DNA of the CDR3: TGTGCCAGCAGCTTCGGGGAAGGAGATACGCAGTATTTT. This translates into CASSFGEGDTQYF. Drawing the rest from reference TRBV13 and TRBJ2-3, the complete variable domain is AAGVIQSPRHLIKEKRETATLKCYPIPRHDTVYWYQQGPGQDPQFLISFYEKMQSDKGSIPDRFSAQQFSDYHSELNMSSLELGDSALYFCASSFGEGDTQYFGPGTRLTVL.

In its sample, this clone was seen a few times. The V gene is TRBV29-1, the J gene TRBJ1-2; D may be TRBD1 (5 bases). The CDR3 is made up of 15 amino acids. Looked up from germline, CDR1 is SQVTM and CDR2 is ANQGSEA. V lost 2 bases, J lost 2 bases, and 15 bases lay in between. CDR3: CSVEIIRTINYGYTF. CDR3 coding DNA: TGCAGCGTTGAAATCATTAGGACAATAAACTATGGCTACACCTTC.

V usage is TRBV7-9 and J usage is TRBJ1-5; D is possibly TRBD1 (5 bases). In germline, CDR1 is SEHNR, CDR2 FQNEAQ (reference sequence). The CDR3 consists of 16 residues. V lost 5 bases and J lost 2, with 16 bases in between. The CDR3 region is CASSQDQGYGNQPQHF. CDR3 bases: TGTGCCAGCAGCCAAGACCAGGGATATGGCAATCAGCCCCAGCATTTT.

The chain is built from TRBV7-2 and TRBJ2-7, with D perhaps TRBD2 (6 bases). This CDR3 is 14 amino acids long. Trimming pared 5 bases from V and 3 bases from J, leaving 14 bases between. CDR1 is SGHTA and CDR2 is FQGNSA in the germline V gene. This CDR3 reads CASSAGLAGYEQYF. CDR3 bases: TGTGCCAGCAGCGCGGGACTGGCTGGCTACGAGCAGTACTTC.

This clone appeared once. The chain has TRBV19 and TRBJ2-3; 9 bases fit TRBD1. CDR1 and CDR2 (germline): LNHDA, SQIVND (reference sequence). The CDR3 is 15 amino acids. Losses at the gene ends were 5 bases for V and 6 bases for J; bases not matched to a gene: 9. The chain's CDR3 is CASSPWTGDVDTQYF. The CDR3 DNA reads TGTGCCAGTAGTCCCTGGACAGGGGACGTCGATACGCAGTATTTT. Looking up the rest from reference TRBV19 and TRBJ2-3 gives the full variable domain: DGGITQSPKYLFRKEGQNVTLSCEQNLNHDAMYWYRQDPGQGLRLIYYSQIVNDFQKGDIAEGYSVSREKKESFPLTVTSAQKNPTAFYLCASSPWTGDVDTQYFGPGTRLTVL.

The V call is TRBV11-2, the J call TRBJ2-3, with D uncertain. Trimming left V 6 bases short and J 0 bases short, with 7 bases between. The CDR3 is 13 residues long. Germline V CDR1 and CDR2: SGHAT, FQNNGV. CDR3 loop: CASRSTSTDTQYF. CDR3 bases: TGTGCCAGCAGGAGCACTAGCACAGATACGCAGTATTTT.

This sequence joins TRBV23-1 and TRBJ2-1; D not certain. TRBV23-1 is noted as an ORF with a role that remains uncertain. The V gene lost 0 bases and the J gene lost 6 bases, with 6 bases spanning the gap. This CDR3 is built from 13 residues. The CDR3 DNA is TGCGCCAGCAGTCAATCCGGGTCCAATGAGCAGTTCTTC. Protein sequence: CASSQSGSNEQFF.

The rearrangement links TRBV9 to TRBJ2-7; D is possibly TRBD1 (6 bases). The CDR3 is 14 amino acids. Trimming left V 0 bases short and J 3 bases short, with 10 bases between. Germline lookup yields CDR1 SGDLS and CDR2 YYNGEE. CDR3 sequence reads: CASSVEVTGYEQYF. In DNA, the CDR3 is TGTGCCAGCAGCGTAGAGGTGACAGGCTACGAGCAGTACTTC.

A single count supports this clone. The chain's CDR3 is CASIGGQETQYF. The CDR3 nucleotides read TGTGCCAGCATCGGGGGCCAAGAGACCCAGTACTTC. V gene TRBV7-9 combines with J gene TRBJ2-5, with D possibly being TRBD2 (6 bases). Germline V gene sequence: CDR1 SEHNR, CDR2 FQNEAQ (reference sequence). This CDR3 is 12 amino acids long. The V and J ends lost 7 bases and 1 base respectively, with 7 bases between them.

Here the CDR3 reads CASSMAGTGNTEAFF. The CDR3 bases are TGTGCCAGTAGTATGGCCGGGACAGGGAACACTGAAGCTTTCTTT. The rearrangement joins TRBV19 to TRBJ1-1; 8 nucleotides match TRBD1. The CDR3 runs 15 residues. Per the germline V gene, CDR1 is LNHDA and CDR2 is SQIVND (reference sequence). J was trimmed by 1 base and V by 3 bases; bases with no gene match: 4.

The table lists this clone with a count of one. The chain has TRBV27 and TRBJ2-5; no firm D call. From germline, CDR1 is MNHEY and CDR2 SMNVEV (reference sequence). The CDR3 length is 13 residues. V gave up 3 bases and J gave up 5 bases, with 10 bases separating them. For the CDR3, the DNA is TGTGCCAGCAGTTTCTTGGGCGATGAGACCCAGTACTTC. Its protein product is CASSFLGDETQYF.